What follows is one T cell receptor (beta chain) and its context. This table comes from immunoSEQ multiplex PCR, and its TCRdb copy is limited to in-frame clones, with some not included. The table includes around 50,000 clones, roughly 82% detected once. The record originates from a study of blood T cell repertoires in COVID-19. The TCR comes from a woman aged 80 or older with acute or convalescent COVID-19. Sequencing was carried out using peripheral blood.

This CDR3 reads CASSHLLNYRGPVNYGYTF. The CDR3, as DNA: TGTGCCAGCAGCCACCTTCTTAACTACAGGGGGCCTGTAAACTATGGCTACACCTTC. The chain is built from TRBV3-1 (or the pseudogene TRBV3-2) and TRBJ1-2; 9 nucleotides agree with TRBD1. From germline, CDR1 is LGHDT and CDR2 YNNKEL (reference sequence). CDR3 size: 19 residues. The trim removed 3 bases at V and 2 bases at J, leaving 16 bases unmatched.